This T cell receptor beta chain derives from a study of beta chain features in type 1 diabetes. Notes on the study in general: Significant though moderate, a shortening of TCRB CDR3s appeared in all four CD4+ subsets of Type 1 diabetes patients. Cells with high TCR expression could be over-represented when cDNA is sequenced. It was among patients, rather than healthy donors, that naive, central memory and Treg TCRB repertoires appeared more similar.

The CDR3 runs to 15 residues. Germline trimming cut 6 bases from V and 0 bases from J; bases unmatched to any gene: 9. The germline V gene encodes CDR1 SQVTM and CDR2 ANQGSEA. This clone was seen more than once but under ten times. As yet, its antigen is unknown. A CD45RO/CCR7/CD25/CD127/CD95/CD27 panel sorted naive, central memory, regulatory and stem cell-like memory CD4+ cells. Expressed TCRB transcripts were sequenced after all isolated RNA was converted to cDNA. Sequenced by immunoSEQ multiplex PCR; TCRdb stores in-frame clones only, minus some. The sample comprises a few hundred thousand clones, around 16% of which are singletons, and approximately 0.081% rests with the top ten.

The sequence was obtained from a man aged 25 to 45 with type 1 diabetes. Sequenced material: naive CD4+ T cells from blood. The V and J genes are TRBV29-1 and TRBJ1-1; 8 nucleotides agree with TRBD1. The CDR3 sequence is CSVRVQGAMNTEAFF. The CDR3 DNA sequence: TGCAGCGTCAGGGTCCAGGGGGCTATGAACACTGAAGCTTTCTTT.